The 28 T cell receptor beta chains below come from one sample, sequenced in a study of cytomegalovirus exposure and HLA in healthy donors. This table comes from immunoSEQ multiplex PCR, and its TCRdb copy is limited to in-frame clones, with some not included. The sample includes more than 90,000 clones, about 87% seen only once; the top ten take around 2%. Sequencing used PBMCs. The origin of the receptors is a young man in good health and CMV-seronegative.

The chain recombines TRBV5-4 with TRBJ1-1; no reliable D call. The V gene's germline CDR1 is SGHNT and CDR2 YYREEE (reference sequence). V was trimmed by 6 bases and J by 3 bases, leaving 15 bases between them. CDR3 length equals 14 residues. CDR3 sequence reads: CASNEGRRDTEAFF. CDR3 coding DNA: TGTGCCAGCAACGAGGGTAGAAGGGACACTGAAGCTTTCTTT.

This chain joins TRBV28 and TRBJ2-1; D ambiguous. V was pared by 6 bases and J by 0 bases, with 15 bases between. The length of the CDR3 is 16 residues. The germline CDR1 and CDR2 sequences are MDHEN and SYDVKM. The DNA of the CDR3 is TGTGCCAGCAGCCGTAACGGGTTTAGCTCCTACAATGAGCAGTTCTTC. As protein: CASSRNGFSSYNEQFF.

The rearrangement joins TRBV19 to TRBJ1-1; D gene ambiguous. The CDR3 is made up of 13 amino acids. V gave up 3 bases and J gave up 7 bases, with 12 bases separating them. CDR1 is LNHDA and CDR2 is SQIVND in the germline V gene (reference sequence). This chain's CDR3 is CASSIAGFGEAFF. CDR3 coding DNA: TGTGCCAGTAGTATTGCTGGCTTTGGTGAAGCTTTCTTT.

Only a few counts were recorded for this clone. This sequence joins TRBV9 and TRBJ1-4; 7 nucleotides agree with TRBD1. This CDR3 has 15 residues. Germline CDR1 is SGDLS and CDR2 is YYNGEE. J gave up 2 bases and V 0 bases, and 1 base lay outside the gene matches. The CDR3 DNA reads as TGTGCCAGCAGCGTAGGAGGGGGCACTAATGAAAAACTGTTTTTT. Translating it yields CASSVGGGTNEKLFF.

The J gene is TRBJ1-2, the V gene TRBV20-1; no reliable D call. V dropped 7 bases and J dropped 8 bases, with 5 bases sitting between them. CDR1 is DFQATT and CDR2 is SNEGSKA in the germline V gene (reference sequence). This CDR3 is built from 8 residues. Here the CDR3 reads CSVAGYTF. The CDR3 DNA sequence: TGCAGTGTGGCAGGCTACACCTTC.

CDR3 nucleotide sequence: TGTGCCAGCAGTGCCCCGGGGAACTCTGGAAACACCATATATTTT. Protein product: CASSAPGNSGNTIYF. The V and J genes are TRBV2 and TRBJ1-3; the D is unclear. The CDR3 has 15 residues. Germline assignment: CDR1 SNHLY and CDR2 FYNNEI. The ends were cut back, 4 bases at V and 0 bases at J, with 10 bases in the middle.

Remarks on this clone: Different DNA sequences within this sample yield the same CDR3. The chain is built from TRBV7-9 and TRBJ2-7, with D perhaps matching TRBD2 (5 bases). The length of the CDR3 is 14 residues. The V end lost 1 base, the J end lost 2 bases, and 9 bases lay between the germline ends. Germline-derived CDR1 and CDR2 are SEHNR and FQNEAQ (reference sequence). The DNA of the CDR3 is TGTGCCAGCAGCTTAGGAGGGTTGACCTACGAGCAGTACTTC. As protein: CASSLGGLTYEQYF.

The chain couples TRBV5-1 to TRBJ2-7, with D possibly TRBD2 on 6 matching bases. Trimming pared 4 bases from V and 3 bases from J, leaving 17 bases between. Germline V lookup: CDR1 SGHRS, CDR2 YFSETQ. The CDR3 sequence is 15 residues long. DNA of the CDR3: TGCGCCAGCAGCCTAGTAGCGGAAAAATACTACGAGCAGTACTTC. Protein: CASSLVAEKYYEQYF.

The chain employs TRBV6-5 and TRBJ1-2, with a possible D match to TRBD1 (5 bases). CDR1 is MNHEY, CDR2 SVGAGI, per germline. Trimming removed 7 bases from V and 4 bases from J, with 19 bases in between. The CDR3 has 15 amino acids. CDR3 in DNA: TGTGCCAGCACCCCCGACAGATCCCGTATCTATGGCTACACCTTC. Amino acid sequence: CASTPDRSRIYGYTF.

V usage is TRBV28 and J usage is TRBJ1-1, with D unclear. The CDR3 loop spans 12 amino acids. Trimming stripped 3 bases from V and 3 bases from J, with 5 bases between. CDR1 MDHEN and CDR2 SYDVKM come from the germline V gene. CDR3 sequence reads: CASSFSYTEAFF. The CDR3 coding sequence is TGTGCCAGCAGTTTTTCATACACTGAAGCTTTCTTT.

The chain recombines TRBV25-1 with TRBJ2-3; possible D gene TRBD2, 6 bases. V dropped 6 bases and J dropped 0 bases, with 16 bases sitting between them. The germline CDR1 and CDR2 sequences are MGHDK and SYGVNS. The CDR3 consists of 16 residues. DNA of the CDR3: TGTGCCAGCAGCTACACGGGAGCGCCCAGCACAGATACGCAGTATTTT. Its protein product is CASSYTGAPSTDTQYF.

This clone was seen a single time. The rearrangement uses TRBV28 and TRBJ1-2; tentatively, D is TRBD1 (6 bases). The length of the CDR3 is 13 residues. Germline loops: CDR1 MDHEN, CDR2 SYDVKM. V lost 1 base to trimming and J lost 8 bases, with 11 bases between them. The CDR3 bases are TGTGCCAGCAGTTTATTCAGGGGCTCGGGCTACACCTTC. Its translation: CASSLFRGSGYTF.

This clone was found many times. V gene TRBV4-1 combines with J gene TRBJ2-7; TRBD2 agrees at 11 bases. V lost 1 base and J lost 9; bases outside the gene matches: 11. The germline V gene encodes CDR1 MGHRA and CDR2 YSYEKL. CDR3 length equals 16 residues. The CDR3 DNA sequence: TGCGCCAGCAGCCAAGCGTTGACTAGCGGGAACTCTCGGCAGTACTTC. Translating it yields CASSQALTSGNSRQYF.

This clone occurred once. The chain recombines TRBV27 with TRBJ2-1, with D possibly TRBD1 on 7 matching bases. The germline V and J ends were trimmed by 2 bases and 4 bases, with 9 bases remaining between them. The CDR3 covers 14 residues. CDR1 is MNHEY and CDR2 is SMNVEV in the germline V gene (reference sequence). This CDR3 reads CASSLAGQYNEQFF. CDR3 nucleotide sequence: TGTGCCAGCAGTTTAGCGGGACAGTACAATGAGCAGTTCTTC.

The chain couples TRBV4-1 to TRBJ2-7, with a tentative D call TRBD2 (5 bases). Looked up from germline, CDR1 is MGHRA and CDR2 is YSYEKL. V was trimmed by 2 bases and J by 5 bases, leaving 13 bases between them. The CDR3 contains 14 residues. The DNA for the CDR3 is TGCGCCAGCAGCCAACCAACTAGTAGCCACGAGCAGTACTTC. This codes for CASSQPTSSHEQYF.

J is TRBJ1-5 and V is TRBV27, with no clear D. The V end was cut by 5 bases, the J end by 1 base, with 9 bases between. Germline CDR1 reads MNHEY; CDR2 reads SMNVEV (reference sequence). This CDR3 is 14 amino acids long. The CDR3 sequence is CASSNAGSNQPQHF. CDR3 DNA: TGTGCCAGCAGTAATGCAGGCAGCAATCAGCCCCAGCATTTT.

The genes are TRBV28 and TRBJ2-5; tentatively, D is TRBD1 (5 bases). V shed 7 bases and J shed 2 bases, with 17 bases lying between them. The CDR3 is 15 amino acids. Germline V gene sequence: CDR1 MDHEN, CDR2 SYDVKM. The CDR3 is CASTRKTDLQETQYF. Here the CDR3 DNA reads TGTGCCAGCACCCGAAAGACAGATTTACAAGAGACCCAGTACTTC.

This clone was recorded once. The chain has TRBV7-8 and TRBJ2-1; D may be TRBD1 (6 bases). V shed 7 bases and J shed 8 bases, with 12 bases lying between them. This CDR3 is built from 12 residues. In germline, CDR1 is SGHVS, CDR2 FQNEAQ. CDR3 in amino acids: CASTQGFYEQFF. The CDR3 coding sequence is TGTGCCAGCACTCAGGGGTTTTATGAGCAGTTCTTC.

The chain uses TRBV28 and TRBJ1-2; tentative D call: TRBD1 (5 bases). Germline V gene lookup returns CDR1 MDHEN and CDR2 SYDVKM. The CDR3 is 13 residues long. Trimming took off 3 bases at V and 4 bases at J, with 9 bases between the two ends. The CDR3 is CASSLQGSYGYTF. The CDR3 nucleotides are TGTGCCAGCAGTTTGCAGGGCAGCTATGGCTACACCTTC.

The J gene is TRBJ1-3, the V gene TRBV29-1; a possible D gene is TRBD1 (5 bases). This CDR3 comprises 14 residues. Germline CDR1 reads SQVTM; CDR2 reads ANQGSEA. Trimming shortened V by 3 bases and J by 4 bases, and 13 bases separated the two germline ends. This CDR3 reads CSVDGGTTGNTIYF. CDR3 DNA sequence: TGCAGCGTTGACGGGGGTACAACGGGAAACACCATATATTTT.

The chain carries TRBV15 and TRBJ1-1; 11 bases fit TRBD1. This CDR3 has 15 residues. Trimming cost V 7 bases and J 5 bases; bases outside gene matches: 9. The germline CDR1 and CDR2 sequences are LNHNV and YYDKDF (reference sequence). CDR3 sequence: CATTGGTGGKTEAFF. CDR3 DNA sequence: TGTGCCACCACCGGCGGGACAGGGGGAAAGACTGAAGCTTTCTTT. Full variable domain (remainder filled in from reference TRBV15 and TRBJ1-1): DAMVIQNPRYQVTQFGKPVTLSCSQTLNHNVMYWYQQKSSQAPKLLFHYYDKDFNNEADTPDNFQSRRPNTSFCFLDIRSPGLGDTAMYLCATTGGTGGKTEAFFGQGTRLTVV.

The chain combines TRBV4-1 with TRBJ2-1; 8 bases are a match to TRBD1. The germline gives CDR1 MGHRA, CDR2 YSYEKL. Unmatched junction bases numbered 13, after V lost 2 bases and J lost 16 bases. This CDR3 spans 14 amino acids. CDR3 amino acids: CASSQYFNRDRYFF. CDR3 DNA: TGCGCCAGCAGCCAATATTTTAATCGGGACAGGTATTTCTTC.

This clone showed up just once. V gene TRBV30 combines with J gene TRBJ1-5; D is undetermined. The CDR3 covers 13 residues. Germline-derived CDR1 and CDR2 are GTSNPN and SVGIG (reference sequence). The germline V and J ends were trimmed by 0 bases and 5 bases, with 8 bases remaining between them. DNA for the CDR3: TGTGCCTGGAGTGTAAGGAGGGATCAGCCCCAGCATTTT. This sequence encodes CAWSVRRDQPQHF.

In its sample, this clone was seen once. This chain uses TRBV4-3 with TRBJ2-1; TRBD1 matches 9 bases. The CDR3 spans 16 residues. In germline, CDR1 is LGHNA, CDR2 YSLEER. V trimming: 0 bases; J trimming: 5 bases; junction bases outside the gene matches: 5. The CDR3 DNA follows: TGCGCCAGCAGCCAAGATTTACAGGGGGCCGACAATGAGCAGTTCTTC. It encodes CASSQDLQGADNEQFF.

V usage is TRBV5-1 and J usage is TRBJ2-5, with 8 bases fitting TRBD1. V shed 0 bases, J shed 4 bases, and the junction held 8 bases outside the gene matches. The CDR3 runs 16 residues. CDR1 is SGHRS and CDR2 is YFSETQ in the germline V gene. As DNA, the CDR3 is TGCGCCAGCAGCTTGGCCTTAGGACAGGGAGGAGAGACCCAGTACTTC. It translates to CASSLALGQGGETQYF.

The rearrangement uses TRBV7-7 and TRBJ2-5; 11 nucleotides line up with TRBD1. The CDR3 totals 14 residues. Looked up from germline, CDR1 is SSHAT and CDR2 is FNYEAQ (reference sequence). After removal of 1 base from V and 5 bases from J, the junction contained 0 bases not matched to a gene. The CDR3 DNA sequence: TGTGCCAGCAGCTTAGGGACAGGGGGCGAGACCCAGTACTTC. Protein product: CASSLGTGGETQYF.

The chain carries TRBV29-1 and TRBJ2-7, with 9 bases lining up with TRBD2. In germline, CDR1 is SQVTM, CDR2 ANQGSEA. Germline trimming cut 5 bases from V and 0 bases from J; bases unmatched to any gene: 11. This CDR3 region has 16 residues. CDR3 region: CSVSGEREANSYEQYF. CDR3 sequence (DNA): TGCAGCGTTAGCGGAGAGCGGGAGGCGAACTCCTACGAGCAGTACTTC.

CDR3 residues: CASSQGQGAEAFF. The CDR3 nucleotides are TGTGCCAGCAGCCAGGGACAGGGAGCTGAAGCTTTCTTT. This chain joins TRBV5-4 and TRBJ1-1, with 9 positions matching TRBD1. This CDR3 has 13 residues. Germline values: CDR1 SGHNT, CDR2 YYREEE (reference sequence). V lost 4 bases, J lost 6 bases, and 4 bases stayed unmatched.